A single T cell receptor beta chain is shown here with its context. The sample comes from a study of blood T cell repertoires in COVID-19. Cohort assignment relied on participant-reported clinical history. The data were produced by immunoSEQ multiplex PCR, yet TCRdb's version contains in-frame clones alone and is incomplete. The sample comprises 260,000 or so clones, 70% to 90% of which are singletons, and roughly 1.2% rests with the top ten. V dropped 7 bases and J dropped 3; count of bases not matched to a gene: 7. Per germline, CDR1 WSHSY and CDR2 SAAADI. This CDR3 contains 15 residues. The sequence came from a woman aged 40 to 50 with acute COVID-19. The chain employs TRBV10-2 and TRBJ1-5; TRBD1 agrees at 9 bases. Sequenced input: PBMCs or T cells enriched from blood (not recorded which). The CDR3: CASKSGTGNNQPQHF. The CDR3 nucleotides are TGCGCCAGCAAGTCCGGGACAGGGAACAATCAGCCCCAGCATTTT.